The 5 T cell receptor beta chains presented below share a single source sample, sequenced in a study of read filtering for tumor transcriptome and immune sequencing (dated by TCRdb to 2019 to 2021). Instrument used: Illumina HiSeq 4000. TCR libraries were constructed from about 400 ng RNA using the Immunoverse kit, and molecular barcoded adaptors covering alpha/delta and beta/gamma chains were employed. TCRdb redid the processing of the public reads, applying fastp at Q25 and MiXCR, and retained in-frame beta chains. Rows are combined by CDR3 protein, so each entry shows the most common genes and DNA. The sample table holds around 130,000 distinct CDR3 sequences, of which under 15% were seen once. The top ten clonotypes cover 6.5% to 9% of the sample. Sequenced sample: a population of CD138-negative cells sorted from bone marrow. The cell subset or site label on this specimen signifies: bone marrow mononuclear cells depleted of CD138+ plasma/myeloma cells by negative magnetic selection. The receptors come from a donor older than 35 with multiple myeloma.

This clonotype occurred many times. The V and J genes are TRBV19 and TRBJ2-7, with D maybe TRBD2 (6 bases). The CDR3 has 15 amino acids. V gave up 5 bases and J gave up 4 bases, with 18 bases separating them. The germline V gene has CDR1 LNHDA and CDR2 SQIVND (reference sequence). The CDR3 DNA is TGTGCCAGTAGTCCCCGGGACGGTGGGGGGTACGAGCAGTACTTC. Amino acids: CASSPRDGGGYEQYF.

For this clonotype: A much more abundant neighbour one base away suggests this may be a read error. V gene TRBV19 combines with J gene TRBJ1-2; D ambiguous. The CDR3 has 10 residues. Germline lookup yields CDR1 LNHDA and CDR2 SQIVND (reference sequence). Here the CDR3 DNA reads TGTGCCAGTGGTAAACTGGGCTACGCCTTC. This translates into CASGKLGYAF.

This clonotype occurred many times. The chain links TRBV3-1 to TRBJ1-5; D gene ambiguous. The CDR3 runs to 12 residues. The germline V and J ends were trimmed by 0 bases and 9 bases, with 6 bases remaining between them. Germline values: CDR1 LGHDT, CDR2 YNNKEL (reference sequence). CDR3 protein: CASSQDPGPQHF. The DNA for the CDR3 is TGTGCCAGCAGCCAAGACCCGGGGCCCCAGCATTTT.

The sample holds many counts of this clonotype. V gene TRBV20-1 combines with J gene TRBJ2-1; tentatively, D is TRBD1 or TRBD2 (5 bases each). CDR1 DFQATT and CDR2 SNEGSKA come from the germline V gene (reference sequence). V was shortened by 2 bases and J by 7 bases, with 15 bases between the two germline ends. CDR3 size: 14 residues. Written as DNA, the CDR3 is TGCAGTGCTAGACCCCGAGGGGCTTGGAATGAGCAGTTCTTC. Its protein product is CSARPRGAWNEQFF.

The V call is TRBV29-1, the J call TRBJ1-2, with 8 bases aligning to TRBD1. The V gene end was trimmed by 7 bases and the J gene end by 0 bases; junction bases not matched to a gene: 7. Looked up from germline, CDR1 is SQVTM and CDR2 is ANQGSEA. The CDR3 sequence is 14 residues long. The CDR3 region is CSARTGRANYGYTF. CDR3 sequence (DNA): TGCAGCGCTAGGACAGGGAGAGCTAACTATGGCTACACCTTC.